The 17 T cell receptor beta chains given below trace back to one sample, sequenced in a study of blood T cell repertoires in COVID-19. The data were produced by immunoSEQ multiplex PCR, yet TCRdb's version contains in-frame clones alone and is incomplete. The sample contains around 200,000 clones, around 88% of which appear only once. The specimen was peripheral blood. The receptor source for this set is a man aged 45-60 years with active or convalescent COVID-19.

This clone was counted a single time. V and J are TRBV5-6 and TRBJ2-1; TRBD2 agrees at 11 bases. V lost 3 bases to trimming and J lost 8 bases; unmatched junction nucleotides: 10. The length of the CDR3 is 16 residues. Germline values: CDR1 SGHDT, CDR2 YYEEEE. The CDR3 reads CASSSETSGKWHEQFF. The DNA of the CDR3 is TGTGCCAGCAGCTCGGAGACTAGCGGGAAATGGCATGAGCAGTTCTTC.

The chain employs TRBV4-1 and TRBJ2-1; 8 nucleotides agree with TRBD2. The CDR3 totals 16 residues. V trimming: 1 base; J trimming: 2 bases; junction bases outside the gene matches: 4. Germline CDR1 MGHRA, CDR2 YSYEKL. CDR3 sequence reads: CASSQGIAGTYNEQFF. The CDR3 bases are TGCGCCAGCAGCCAAGGGATAGCGGGAACCTACAATGAGCAGTTCTTC.

This clone is a singleton in its sample. This rearrangement joins TRBV11-1 to TRBJ1-1, with D perhaps TRBD1 (5 bases). Trimming took 5 bases from V and 4 from J, leaving 14 bases between them. Looked up from germline, CDR1 is SGHAT and CDR2 is FQDESV (reference sequence). The CDR3 runs 14 residues. Here the CDR3 reads CASSPAGHGTEAFF. The CDR3 DNA reads TGTGCCAGCAGCCCGGCGGGGCATGGCACTGAAGCTTTCTTT.

This rearrangement joins TRBV28 to TRBJ2-1; D possibly corresponds to TRBD2 (6 bases). CDR1 and CDR2 (germline): MDHEN, SYDVKM. V shed 5 bases and J shed 6 bases, with 14 bases lying between them. The CDR3 is made up of 14 amino acids. CDR3 coding DNA: TGTGCCAGCAGTCGCCGGGAGATGAGCAATGAGCAGTTCTTC. Protein: CASSRREMSNEQFF.

The chain is built from TRBV9 and TRBJ2-3; 7 positions match TRBD1. The CDR3 contains 15 residues. Losses at the gene ends were 6 bases for V and 1 base for J; bases not matched to a gene: 8. CDR1 is SGDLS and CDR2 is YYNGEE in the germline V gene. CDR3 bases: TGTGCCAGCACGTCACATGGACAGGGCACAGATACGCAGTATTTT. Translation gives CASTSHGQGTDTQYF.

V is TRBV7-9 and J is TRBJ2-7, with D hard to call. Germline-derived CDR1 and CDR2 are SEHNR and FQNEAQ (reference sequence). This CDR3 is built from 12 residues. The germline V and J ends were trimmed by 1 base and 3 bases, with 4 bases remaining between them. Here the CDR3 DNA reads TGTGCCAGCAGCTTAGAGAGCTACGAGCAGTACTTC. Protein sequence: CASSLESYEQYF. Full variable domain (outside the CDR3, taken from reference TRBV7-9 and TRBJ2-7): DTGVSQNPRHKITKRGQNVTFRCDPISEHNRLYWYRQTLGQGPEFLTYFQNEAQLEKSRLLSDRFSAERPKGSFSTLEIQRTEQGDSAMYLCASSLESYEQYFGPGTRLTVT.

This rearrangement joins TRBV5-1 to TRBJ1-6; 9 bases are shared with TRBD1. Trimming cost V 5 bases and J 8 bases; bases outside gene matches: 11. The length of the CDR3 is 16 residues. Germline V gene data show CDR1 as SGHRS and CDR2 as YFSETQ. CDR3 nucleotides: TGCGCCAGCAGTCAAGTCGGGACAGGGACGTATTCACCCCTCCACTTT. Its translation: CASSQVGTGTYSPLHF. The full variable domain, with the rest looked up from reference TRBV5-1 and TRBJ1-6, is KAGVTQTPRYLIKTRGQQVTLSCSPISGHRSVSWYQQTPGQGLQFLFEYFSETQRNKGNFPGRFSGRQFSNSRSEMNVSTLELGDSALYLCASSQVGTGTYSPLHFGNGTRLTVT.

V and J are TRBV6-5 and TRBJ1-5; TRBD1 agrees at 7 bases. Germline V gene data show CDR1 as MNHEY and CDR2 as SVGAGI. The CDR3 is made up of 15 amino acids. Trimming removed 6 bases from V and 1 base from J; junction bases left unmatched: 6. Here the CDR3 reads CASSGGQFSNQPQHF. In DNA, the CDR3 is TGTGCCAGCAGCGGGGGACAGTTCAGCAATCAGCCCCAGCATTTT.

The chain couples TRBV7-2 to TRBJ2-1; no firm D call. Between the trimmed V and J ends, which lost 5 bases and 8 bases, there was a span of 13 bases. The CDR3 sequence is 13 residues long. Germline V gene lookup returns CDR1 SGHTA and CDR2 FQGNSA. The CDR3 DNA is TGTGCCAGCAGCGTGGGCCCTGTGGATGAGCAGTTCTTC. Its translation is CASSVGPVDEQFF.

This clone was detected once. The V call is TRBV2, the J call TRBJ1-2, with D possibly TRBD1 on 5 matching bases. The CDR3 is 13 residues long. V was shortened by 3 bases and J by 7 bases, with 12 bases between the two germline ends. CDR1 and CDR2 from the germline V gene are SNHLY and FYNNEI. The CDR3: CASSDDSASGYTF. In nucleotides, the CDR3 is TGTGCCAGCAGTGACGACAGTGCCTCTGGCTACACCTTC.

The rearrangement links TRBV2 to TRBJ2-7; D possibly corresponds to TRBD2 (5 bases). Germline CDR1 SNHLY, CDR2 FYNNEI. Between the trimmed V and J ends, which lost 3 bases and 2 bases, there was a span of 20 bases. The CDR3 runs 17 residues. The CDR3 region has the DNA TGTGCCAGCAGTGAGAGTTTGGACTCGACTACCCCCTACGAGCAGTACTTC. Its protein is CASSESLDSTTPYEQYF.

The chain is built from TRBV6-6 and TRBJ2-6; D possibly corresponds to TRBD2 (6 bases). Trimming removed 5 bases from V and 1 base from J, with 15 bases in between. The CDR3 totals 17 residues. Germline V gene sequence: CDR1 MNHNY, CDR2 SVGAGI (reference sequence). CDR3 DNA sequence: TGTGCCAGCAGTCAGGGACTTGCAACTTCTGGGGCCAACGTCCTGACTTTC. Protein product: CASSQGLATSGANVLTF.

The rearrangement uses TRBV4-3 and TRBJ1-1, with D perhaps matching TRBD1 (5 bases). V lost 1 base, J lost 6 bases, and 15 bases lay in between. This CDR3 comprises 15 residues. Germline V gene data show CDR1 as LGHNA and CDR2 as YSLEER. CDR3 sequence reads: CASSQVAGGGSEAFF. The DNA for the CDR3 is TGCGCCAGCAGCCAAGTGGCCGGGGGAGGGTCTGAAGCTTTCTTT.

The chain employs TRBV11-3 and TRBJ2-1, with a tentative D call TRBD2 (6 bases). There are 15 residues in the CDR3. V was pared by 5 bases and J by 2 bases, with 13 bases between. Germline-derived CDR1 and CDR2 are SGHNT and YENEEA. CDR3 bases: TGTGCCAGCAGCATTAGCGGATCCACCTACAATGAGCAGTTCTTC. Its translation: CASSISGSTYNEQFF. The complete variable domain, with remaining parts taken from reference TRBV11-3 and TRBJ2-1, reads EAGVVQSPRYKIIEKKQPVAFWCNPISGHNTLYWYLQNLGQGPELLIRYENEEAVDDSQLPKDRFSAERLKGVDSTLKIQPAELGDSAVYLCASSISGSTYNEQFFGPGTRLTVL.

The chain carries TRBV7-2 and TRBJ2-1; 12 nucleotides match TRBD2. V lost 1 base to trimming and J lost 6 bases; unmatched junction nucleotides: 4. The germline CDR1 and CDR2 sequences are SGHTA and FQGNSA. There are 16 residues in the CDR3. Here the CDR3 reads CASSLVASGGANEQFF. The CDR3 nucleotides read TGTGCCAGCAGCTTAGTCGCTAGCGGGGGGGCCAATGAGCAGTTCTTC.

The chain combines TRBV28 with TRBJ2-5; 7 nucleotides line up with TRBD1. The CDR3 has 14 residues. CDR1 and CDR2 from the germline V gene are MDHEN and SYDVKM. The J segment lost 5 bases and the V segment lost 2 bases, leaving 5 bases of the junction unmatched. The CDR3 reads CASSLDRVSETQYF. The CDR3 DNA follows: TGTGCCAGCAGTTTAGACAGGGTGTCGGAGACCCAGTACTTC.

The CDR3: CASSLSGWVGSTEAFF. In nucleotides, the CDR3 is TGTGCCAGCAGCTTATCGGGTTGGGTAGGTAGCACTGAAGCTTTCTTT. This rearrangement joins TRBV7-9 to TRBJ1-1; D not certain. CDR3 length equals 16 residues. From germline, CDR1 is SEHNR and CDR2 FQNEAQ (reference sequence). The V end lost 2 bases, the J end lost 4 bases, and 17 bases lay between the germline ends.